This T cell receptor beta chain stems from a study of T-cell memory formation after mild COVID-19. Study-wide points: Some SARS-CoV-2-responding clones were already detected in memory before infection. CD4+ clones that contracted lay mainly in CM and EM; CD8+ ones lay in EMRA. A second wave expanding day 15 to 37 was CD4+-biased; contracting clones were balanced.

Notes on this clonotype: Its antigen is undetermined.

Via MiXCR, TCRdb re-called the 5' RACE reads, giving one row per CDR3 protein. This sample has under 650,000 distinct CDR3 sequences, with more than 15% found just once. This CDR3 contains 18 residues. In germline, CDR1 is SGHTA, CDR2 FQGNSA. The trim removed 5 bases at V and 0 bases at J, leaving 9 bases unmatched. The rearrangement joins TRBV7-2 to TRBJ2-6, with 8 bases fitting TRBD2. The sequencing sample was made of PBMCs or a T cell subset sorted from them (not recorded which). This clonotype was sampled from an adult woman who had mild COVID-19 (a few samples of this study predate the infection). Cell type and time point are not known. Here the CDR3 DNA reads TGTGCCAGCAGCCCCCGGGGGGGGTTGGGCTCTGGGGCCAACGTCCTGACTTTC. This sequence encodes CASSPRGGLGSGANVLTF.